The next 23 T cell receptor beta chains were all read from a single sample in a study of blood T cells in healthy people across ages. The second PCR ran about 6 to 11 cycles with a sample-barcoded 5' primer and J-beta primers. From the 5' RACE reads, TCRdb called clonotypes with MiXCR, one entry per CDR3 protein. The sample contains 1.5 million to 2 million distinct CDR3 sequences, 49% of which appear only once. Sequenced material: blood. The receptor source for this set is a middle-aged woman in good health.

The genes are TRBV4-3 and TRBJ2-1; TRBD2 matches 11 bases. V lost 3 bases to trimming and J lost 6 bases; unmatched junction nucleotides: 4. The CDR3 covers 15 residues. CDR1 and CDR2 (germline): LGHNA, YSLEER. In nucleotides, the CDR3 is TGCGCCAGCAGCCAGGGTAGCGGGGGGGCCAATGAGCAGTTCTTC. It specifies CASSQGSGGANEQFF.

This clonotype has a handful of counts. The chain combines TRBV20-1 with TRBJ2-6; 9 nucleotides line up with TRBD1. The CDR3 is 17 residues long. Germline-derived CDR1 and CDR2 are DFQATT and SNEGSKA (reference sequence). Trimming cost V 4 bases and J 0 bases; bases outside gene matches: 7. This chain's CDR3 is CSATLTGGFSGANVLTF. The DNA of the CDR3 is TGCAGTGCTACTCTTACAGGGGGCTTCTCTGGGGCCAACGTCCTGACTTTC.

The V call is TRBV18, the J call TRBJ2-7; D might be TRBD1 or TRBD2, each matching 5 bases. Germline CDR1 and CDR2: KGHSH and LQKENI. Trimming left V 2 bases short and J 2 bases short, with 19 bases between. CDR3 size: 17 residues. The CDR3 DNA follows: TGTGCCAGCTCACCAAAAGGTTTCGGGACGGGAACCTACGAGCAGTACTTC. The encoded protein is CASSPKGFGTGTYEQYF.

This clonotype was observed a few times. This CDR3 is CASRPDGSNQPQHF. The CDR3 DNA follows: TGTGCCAGCAGACCGGACGGTAGCAATCAGCCCCAGCATTTT. This sequence joins TRBV6-1 and TRBJ1-5, with D uncertain. CDR1 is MNHNS and CDR2 is SASEGT in the germline V gene. The V and J ends lost 6 bases and 0 bases respectively, with 9 bases between them. The CDR3 spans 14 residues.

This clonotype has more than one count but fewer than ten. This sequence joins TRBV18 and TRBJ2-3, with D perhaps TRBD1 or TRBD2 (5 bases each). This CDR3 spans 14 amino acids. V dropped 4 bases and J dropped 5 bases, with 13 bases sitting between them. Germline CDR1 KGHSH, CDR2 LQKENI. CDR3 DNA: TGTGCCAGCTCACGGTCAGGGAGAGGAGATACGCAGTATTTT. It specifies CASSRSGRGDTQYF.

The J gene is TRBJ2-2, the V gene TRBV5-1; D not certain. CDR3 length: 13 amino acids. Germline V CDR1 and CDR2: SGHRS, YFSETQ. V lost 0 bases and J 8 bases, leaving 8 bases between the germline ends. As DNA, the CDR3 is TGCGCCAGCAGCTTGGTTGTCGCGGGGGAGCTGTTTTTT. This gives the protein CASSLVVAGELFF.

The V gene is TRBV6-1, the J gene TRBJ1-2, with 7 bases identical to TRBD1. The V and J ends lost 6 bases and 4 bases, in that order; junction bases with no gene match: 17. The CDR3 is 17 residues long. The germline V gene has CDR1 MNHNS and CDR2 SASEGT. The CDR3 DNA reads TGTGCCAGCAGGTCCTGGGACAGTTTAGCCACTAGCTATGGCTACACCTTC. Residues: CASRSWDSLATSYGYTF.

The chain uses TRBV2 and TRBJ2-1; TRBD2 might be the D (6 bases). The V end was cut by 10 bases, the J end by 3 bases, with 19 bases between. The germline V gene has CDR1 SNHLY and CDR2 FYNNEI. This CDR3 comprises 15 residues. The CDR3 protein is CAILGTGERYNEQFF. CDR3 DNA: TGTGCCATCTTGGGGACGGGGGAGCGCTACAATGAGCAGTTCTTC.

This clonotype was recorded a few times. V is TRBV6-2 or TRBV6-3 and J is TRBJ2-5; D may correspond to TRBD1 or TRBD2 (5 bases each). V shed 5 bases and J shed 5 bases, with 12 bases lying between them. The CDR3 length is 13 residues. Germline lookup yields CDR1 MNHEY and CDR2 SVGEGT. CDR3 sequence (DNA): TGTGCCAGCAGTGGGGAGAACAGGGAGACCCAGTACTTC. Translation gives CASSGENRETQYF.

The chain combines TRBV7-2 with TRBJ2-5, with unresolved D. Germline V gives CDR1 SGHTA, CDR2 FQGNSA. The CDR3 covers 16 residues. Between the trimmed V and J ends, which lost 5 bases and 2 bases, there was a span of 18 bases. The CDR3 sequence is CASSPELRGTQETQYF. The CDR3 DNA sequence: TGTGCCAGCAGCCCCGAGCTTAGAGGTACACAAGAGACCCAGTACTTC. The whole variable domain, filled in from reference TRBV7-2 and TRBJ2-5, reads GAGVSQSPSNKVTEKGKDVELRCDPISGHTALYWYRQSLGQGLEFLIYFQGNSAPDKSGLPSDRFSAERTGGSVSTLTIQRTQQEDSAVYLCASSPELRGTQETQYFGPGTRLLVL.

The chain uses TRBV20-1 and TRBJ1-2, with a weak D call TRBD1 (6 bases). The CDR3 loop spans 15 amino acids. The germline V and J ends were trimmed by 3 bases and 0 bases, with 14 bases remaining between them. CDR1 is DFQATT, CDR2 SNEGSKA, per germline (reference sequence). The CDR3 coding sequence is TGCAGTGCTAGTAGATCAGGGGCATCTAACTATGGCTACACCTTC. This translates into CSASRSGASNYGYTF.

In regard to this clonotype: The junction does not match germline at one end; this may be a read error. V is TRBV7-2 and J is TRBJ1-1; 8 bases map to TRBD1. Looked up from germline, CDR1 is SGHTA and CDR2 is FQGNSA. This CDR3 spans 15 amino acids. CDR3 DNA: TGTGCCAGCAGCTTATCAACAGGGGGGAACGCTGAAGCTTTCTTT. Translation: CASSLSTGGNAEAFF.

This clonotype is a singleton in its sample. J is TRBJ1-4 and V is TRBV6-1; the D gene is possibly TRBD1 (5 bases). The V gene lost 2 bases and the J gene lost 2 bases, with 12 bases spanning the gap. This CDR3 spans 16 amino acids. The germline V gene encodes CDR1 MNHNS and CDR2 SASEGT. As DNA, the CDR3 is TGTGCCAGCAGTGAATATAAGGGGTCGACTAATGAAAAACTGTTTTTT. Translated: CASSEYKGSTNEKLFF.

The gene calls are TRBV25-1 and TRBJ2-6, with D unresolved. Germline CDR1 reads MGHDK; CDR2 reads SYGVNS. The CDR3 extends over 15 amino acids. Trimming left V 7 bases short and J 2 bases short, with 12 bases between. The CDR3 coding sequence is TGTGCCAGCAATCCTTCTAGGGCTGGGGCCAACGTCCTGACTTTC. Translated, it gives CASNPSRAGANVLTF.

For the CDR3, the DNA is TGTGCCAGCAGTTCGACAGGGGGAGCTAGCAATCAGCCCCAGCATTTT. Its protein product is CASSSTGGASNQPQHF. This sequence joins TRBV12-3 or TRBV12-4 and TRBJ1-5, with 9 bases fitting TRBD1. The CDR3 runs to 16 residues. The ends lost 4 bases at V and 0 bases at J; junction bases unmatched: 4.

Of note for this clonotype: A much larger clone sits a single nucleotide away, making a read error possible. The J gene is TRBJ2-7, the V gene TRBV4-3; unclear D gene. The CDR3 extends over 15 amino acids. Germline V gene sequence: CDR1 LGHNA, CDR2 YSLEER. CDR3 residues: CASSQIRGPRYGQYF. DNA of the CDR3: TGCGCCAGCAGCCAAATTAGAGGACCGCGCTACGGGCAGTACTTC.

The chain's CDR3 is CASSPTADYNEQYF. The CDR3 bases are TGTGCCAGCAGCCCCACAGCTGACTACAATGAGCAGTACTTC. V gene TRBV5-4 combines with J gene TRBJ2-5; a weak D match, TRBD2 (5 bases). The germline V gene encodes CDR1 SGHNT and CDR2 YYREEE (reference sequence). The CDR3 has 14 residues. Trimming pared 4 bases from V and 11 bases from J, leaving 21 bases between.

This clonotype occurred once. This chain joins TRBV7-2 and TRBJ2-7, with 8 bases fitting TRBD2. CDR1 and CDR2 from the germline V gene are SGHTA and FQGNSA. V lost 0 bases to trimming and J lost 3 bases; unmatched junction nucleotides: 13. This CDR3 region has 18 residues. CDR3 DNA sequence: TGTGCCAGCAGCTTAGCGAGTTACGGGGGGGCCCCCTACTACGAGCAGTACTTC. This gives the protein CASSLASYGGAPYYEQYF. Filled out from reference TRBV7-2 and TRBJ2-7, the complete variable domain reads GAGVSQSPSNKVTEKGKDVELRCDPISGHTALYWYRQSLGQGLEFLIYFQGNSAPDKSGLPSDRFSAERTGGSVSTLTIQRTQQEDSAVYLCASSLASYGGAPYYEQYFGPGTRLTVT.

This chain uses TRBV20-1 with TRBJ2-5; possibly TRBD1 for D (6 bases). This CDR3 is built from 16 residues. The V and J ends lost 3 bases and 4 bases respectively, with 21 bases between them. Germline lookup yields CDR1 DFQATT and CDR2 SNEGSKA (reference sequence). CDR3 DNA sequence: TGCAGTGCTAGTGGGGGCCCCGTGGAGGTGCGAGAGACCCAGTACTTC. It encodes CSASGGPVEVRETQYF.

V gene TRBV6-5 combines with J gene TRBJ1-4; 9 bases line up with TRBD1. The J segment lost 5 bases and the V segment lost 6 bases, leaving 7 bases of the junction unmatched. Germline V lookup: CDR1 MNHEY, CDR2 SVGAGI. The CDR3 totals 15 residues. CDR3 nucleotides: TGTGCCAGCAGCCCGCCCGGGACAGGGAATGAAAAACTGTTTTTT. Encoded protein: CASSPPGTGNEKLFF.

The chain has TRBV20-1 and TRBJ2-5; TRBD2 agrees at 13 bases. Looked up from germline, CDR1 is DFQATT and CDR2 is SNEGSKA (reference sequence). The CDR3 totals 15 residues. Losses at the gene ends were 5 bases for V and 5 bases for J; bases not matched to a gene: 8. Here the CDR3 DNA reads TGCAGTGCTTCAACTAGCGGGGGGGCCAGGGAGACCCAGTACTTC. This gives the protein CSASTSGGARETQYF.

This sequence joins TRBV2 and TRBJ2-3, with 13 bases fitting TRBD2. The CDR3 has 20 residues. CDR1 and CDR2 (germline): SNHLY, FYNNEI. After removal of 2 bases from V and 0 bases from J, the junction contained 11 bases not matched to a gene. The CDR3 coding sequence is TGTGCCAGCAGTGAACCGACTAGCGGGGGGCTCACCACTAGCACAGATACGCAGTATTTT. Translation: CASSEPTSGGLTTSTDTQYF. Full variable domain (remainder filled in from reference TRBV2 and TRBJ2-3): EPEVTQTPSHQVTQMGQEVILRCVPISNHLYFYWYRQILGQKVEFLVSFYNNEISEKSEIFDDQFSVERPDGSNFTLKIRSTKLEDSAMYFCASSEPTSGGLTTSTDTQYFGPGTRLTVL.

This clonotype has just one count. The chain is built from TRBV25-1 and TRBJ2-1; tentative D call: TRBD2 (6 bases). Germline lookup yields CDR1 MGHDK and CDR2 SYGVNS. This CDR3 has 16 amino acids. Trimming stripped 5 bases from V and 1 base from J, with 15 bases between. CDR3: CASSLNYLASYNEQFF. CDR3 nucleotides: TGTGCCAGCAGTCTTAACTATCTAGCGTCCTACAATGAGCAGTTCTTC.